This T cell receptor (beta chain) was recorded in a study of T cell repertoires in cytomegalovirus infection. Study background: Public TCR beta signatures indicated both CMV infection and matching HLA type. Study-wide results and caveats: Dominating the ex vivo response were TCR beta clonotypes that were CMV-specific and HLA-C-restricted.

The junction had 2 bases not matched to a gene; V was cut back by 1 base and J by 3 bases. Germline V gives CDR1 SGHVS, CDR2 FQNEAQ. The CDR3 loop spans 15 amino acids. Via MiXCR, TCRdb re-called the reads, giving one row per CDR3 protein. This table has 800,000 to 950,000 distinct CDR3 sequences, about 33% appearing once. On this clonotype itself: The antigen remains unidentified.

The receptor was isolated from a human donor in good health (CMV status not recorded). Some clones in this sample may be carry-over from other donors' samples. The sample in question was cultured CD8+ T cells from PBMCs, obtained from culture after CMV antigen stimulation. This chain uses TRBV7-8 with TRBJ1-1; TRBD1 aligns across 10 bases. This CDR3 is CASSLGGTGDTEAFF. The CDR3 DNA reads as TGTGCCAGCAGCTTAGGGGGGACAGGGGACACTGAAGCTTTCTTT. The complete variable domain, with remaining parts taken from reference TRBV7-8 and TRBJ1-1, reads GAGVSQSPRYKVAKRGQDVALRCDPISGHVSLFWYQQALGQGPEFLTYFQNEAQLDKSGLPSDRFFAERPEGSVSTLKIQRTQQEDSAVYLCASSLGGTGDTEAFFGQGTRLTVV.